Listed here are 20 T cell receptor beta chains from one sample, sequenced in a study of blood T cell repertoires in COVID-19. Sequencing used immunoSEQ multiplex PCR; TCRdb keeps in-frame clones, though not all of them. This sample yields roughly 40,000 clones, of which about four fifths are seen a single time; roughly 25% belongs to the top ten. The sample comprised peripheral blood. These receptors all stem from a man in his sixties or seventies with acute or convalescent COVID-19.

This rearrangement joins TRBV7-2 to TRBJ1-1; D ambiguous. Germline V gene lookup returns CDR1 SGHTA and CDR2 FQGNSA. Trimming stripped 5 bases from V and 4 bases from J, with 14 bases between. The length of the CDR3 is 14 residues. DNA for the CDR3: TGTGCCAGCAGCCTTCAGTCGGGGTCCACTGAAGCTTTCTTT. It encodes CASSLQSGSTEAFF.

This clone has ten or more counts. The V and J genes are TRBV24-1 and TRBJ2-7; 7 bases match TRBD2. Germline V gene sequence: CDR1 KGHDR, CDR2 SFDVKD. The CDR3 extends over 14 amino acids. Trimming removed 3 bases from V and 5 bases from J; junction bases left unmatched: 6. The CDR3: CATSDRLAVNEQYF. The CDR3 nucleotides read TGTGCCACCAGTGATAGGCTAGCGGTGAACGAGCAGTACTTC.

The chain recombines TRBV6-6 with TRBJ1-3; D might be TRBD1 (5 bases). The CDR3 loop spans 16 amino acids. The germline V gene has CDR1 MNHNY and CDR2 SVGAGI (reference sequence). Between the trimmed V and J ends, which lost 7 bases and 1 base, there was a span of 17 bases. In nucleotides, the CDR3 is TGTGCCAGCACAGGGAAAGGGCACCTTTCTGGAAACACCATATATTTT. It codes for CASTGKGHLSGNTIYF.

The chain employs TRBV5-4 and TRBJ1-4; 8 bases map to TRBD1. Losses at the gene ends were 5 bases for V and 8 bases for J; bases not matched to a gene: 5. CDR1 is SGHNT, CDR2 YYREEE, per germline (reference sequence). The CDR3 has 13 amino acids. CDR3 in amino acids: CASRQGVEEKLFF. CDR3 coding DNA: TGTGCCAGCAGACAGGGGGTAGAGGAAAAACTGTTTTTT.

V gene TRBV5-6 combines with J gene TRBJ2-6; 12 nucleotides agree with TRBD1. V was pared by 4 bases and J by 1 base, with 6 bases of the junction left unmatched. Germline V gene data show CDR1 as SGHDT and CDR2 as YYEEEE. CDR3 length: 18 amino acids. CDR3 DNA sequence: TGTGCCAGCAGCCAGGGACAGGGGGCGAGTTCTGGGGCCAACGTCCTGACTTTC. This gives the protein CASSQGQGASSGANVLTF.

The chain uses TRBV19 and TRBJ2-1; 10 bases line up with TRBD2. V was clipped by 8 bases and J by 3 bases; unmatched bases: 7. The CDR3 length is 15 residues. Germline V lookup: CDR1 LNHDA, CDR2 SQIVND (reference sequence). This chain's CDR3 is CASRTASGSYNEQFF. CDR3 sequence (DNA): TGTGCCAGTCGGACGGCTAGCGGGAGCTACAATGAGCAGTTCTTC.

The chain recombines TRBV10-3 with TRBJ2-3; TRBD1 matches 8 bases. Germline V gene data show CDR1 as ENHRY and CDR2 as SYGVKD. CDR3 length equals 13 residues. The V gene end was trimmed by 10 bases and the J gene end by 3 bases; junction bases not matched to a gene: 6. The chain's CDR3 is CATDRDGTDTQYF. CDR3 nucleotide sequence: TGTGCCACGGACAGGGATGGAACAGATACGCAGTATTTT.

The chain uses TRBV19 and TRBJ1-5; D perhaps matches TRBD1 (5 bases). The CDR3 covers 15 residues. Trimming took off 3 bases at V and 3 bases at J, with 12 bases between the two ends. Germline V gene sequence: CDR1 LNHDA, CDR2 SQIVND (reference sequence). The CDR3 protein is CASSMGHGANQPQHF. The CDR3 region has the DNA TGTGCCAGTAGTATGGGTCATGGGGCCAATCAGCCCCAGCATTTT.

The chain recombines TRBV29-1 with TRBJ2-7; 13 bases align to TRBD2. V gave up 6 bases and J gave up 3 bases; unmatched junction bases: 14. Germline CDR1 reads SQVTM; CDR2 reads ANQGSEA. This CDR3 has 17 residues. CDR3 bases: TGCAGCGTCCAAGGGAAGGGACTAGCGGGACCCAGCTACGAGCAGTACTTC. Its translation: CSVQGKGLAGPSYEQYF.

The V gene is TRBV28, the J gene TRBJ1-4, with a possible D match to TRBD1 (6 bases). The CDR3 sequence is 15 residues long. Germline CDR1 and CDR2: MDHEN and SYDVKM. V was trimmed by 4 bases and J by 3 bases, leaving 12 bases between them. The CDR3 sequence: CASSSPRGPNEKLFF. CDR3 coding DNA: TGTGCCAGCAGTTCCCCCAGGGGCCCTAATGAAAAACTGTTTTTT.

V gene TRBV7-3 combines with J gene TRBJ2-1, with 10 bases that match TRBD2. Germline V gene data show CDR1 as SGHTA and CDR2 as FQGTGA. Losses at the gene ends were 5 bases for V and 4 bases for J; bases not matched to a gene: 5. The CDR3 is made up of 15 amino acids. CDR3 DNA sequence: TGTGCCAGCAGCGCGACTAGCGGGCATTACAATGAGCAGTTCTTC. Its protein product is CASSATSGHYNEQFF.

The sample holds one count of this clone. The V and J genes are TRBV5-1 and TRBJ2-3; 8 bases align to TRBD2. The CDR3 runs to 16 residues. With 4 bases clipped from V and 0 bases from J, the junction kept 7 bases outside the gene matches. The V gene's germline CDR1 is SGHRS and CDR2 YFSETQ. Here the CDR3 reads CASSLREGLSTDTQYF. DNA for the CDR3: TGCGCCAGCAGCCTCCGGGAGGGCCTGAGCACAGATACGCAGTATTTT. The full variable domain, in which reference TRBV5-1 and TRBJ2-3 provide the parts outside the CDR3, is KAGVTQTPRYLIKTRGQQVTLSCSPISGHRSVSWYQQTPGQGLQFLFEYFSETQRNKGNFPGRFSGRQFSNSRSEMNVSTLELGDSALYLCASSLREGLSTDTQYFGPGTRLTVL.

In its sample, this clone was seen once. The V and J genes are TRBV6-1 and TRBJ2-1; perhaps TRBD2 as D (5 bases). The CDR3 length is 17 residues. Trimming cost V 4 bases and J 1 base, with 17 bases left between them. In germline, CDR1 is MNHNS, CDR2 SASEGT. The CDR3 loop is CASSGPGMGLSYNEQFF. DNA of the CDR3: TGTGCCAGCAGTGGACCCGGGATGGGTCTATCCTACAATGAGCAGTTCTTC.

This clone was observed a few times. The chain couples TRBV19 to TRBJ2-2; perhaps TRBD1 as D (5 bases). CDR3 size: 15 residues. Germline V gives CDR1 LNHDA, CDR2 SQIVND (reference sequence). V gave up 5 bases and J gave up 6 bases, with 16 bases separating them. The CDR3 protein is CASSRQRSRAGELFF. CDR3 nucleotide sequence: TGTGCCAGTAGTCGACAGAGGAGCAGGGCCGGGGAGCTGTTTTTT.

CDR3 nucleotides: TGTGCCAGCCCTCAGGGATGCTCTACGAAGCAGTACTTC. It yields the protein CASPQGCSTKQYF. The chain links TRBV19 to TRBJ2-7; weak D call: TRBD1 (5 bases). Germline lookup yields CDR1 LNHDA and CDR2 SQIVND (reference sequence). This CDR3 contains 13 residues. Deletions cut 9 bases from V and 8 bases from J, with 20 bases between.

This chain links TRBV6-1 with TRBJ1-5, with 7 bases that match TRBD1. Trimming took 4 bases from V and 7 from J; bases not matched to a gene: 13. This CDR3 is 16 amino acids long. Germline V gene lookup returns CDR1 MNHNS and CDR2 SASEGT. In DNA, the CDR3 is TGTGCCAGCAGTGCATGGGTCTCAGGGGGACTGCAGCCCCAGCATTTT. It translates to CASSAWVSGGLQPQHF.

This clone was detected only once. The rearrangement uses TRBV7-8 and TRBJ2-2, with D possibly matching TRBD1 (5 bases). Germline CDR1 and CDR2: SGHVS and FQNEAQ. V was pared by 2 bases and J by 4 bases, with 11 bases between. CDR3 size: 15 residues. Here the CDR3 reads CASSLLGAVTGELFF. DNA for the CDR3: TGTGCCAGCAGCTTATTAGGGGCAGTCACCGGGGAGCTGTTTTTT. The full variable domain, completed using reference TRBV7-8 and TRBJ2-2, is GAGVSQSPRYKVAKRGQDVALRCDPISGHVSLFWYQQALGQGPEFLTYFQNEAQLDKSGLPSDRFFAERPEGSVSTLKIQRTQQEDSAVYLCASSLLGAVTGELFFGEGSRLTVL.

The chain recombines TRBV11-3 with TRBJ2-1; TRBD1 agrees at 9 bases. The CDR3 has 15 amino acids. V trimming: 3 bases; J trimming: 6 bases; junction bases outside the gene matches: 6. Germline assignment: CDR1 SGHNT and CDR2 YENEEA. CDR3 nucleotides: TGTGCCAGCAGCTTGGGGGGACAGGGCCCCAATGAGCAGTTCTTC. Its translation is CASSLGGQGPNEQFF.

The V and J genes are TRBV2 and TRBJ2-7; D gene unclear. Germline loops: CDR1 SNHLY, CDR2 FYNNEI. CDR3 size: 11 residues. With 7 bases removed from V and 5 bases from J, the gap between germline ends came to 9 bases. The CDR3 here is CASNRANEQYF. The CDR3 DNA follows: TGTGCCAGCAATAGAGCTAACGAGCAGTACTTC.

The chain couples TRBV15 to TRBJ1-5; 7 bases are shared with TRBD1. Germline assignment: CDR1 LNHNV and CDR2 YYDKDF (reference sequence). The V gene end was trimmed by 1 base and the J gene end by 4 bases; junction bases not matched to a gene: 4. The CDR3 totals 15 residues. The CDR3 loop is CATSRGGDRNQPQHF. The CDR3 region has the DNA TGTGCCACCAGCAGAGGGGGGGACAGAAATCAGCCCCAGCATTTT.